What follows are 12 T cell receptor beta chains derived from one specimen sequenced in a study of tissue T cells after allogeneic stem cell transplantation. Produced via immunoSEQ multiplex PCR; TCRdb's table is partial and in-frame only. The profile shows more than 4,500 clones, about half of them singletons. Time point reported: mouse harvest day 7 after allogeneic transplant. Each mouse received 10^7 T-cell-depleted marrow cells plus 10^6 splenic CD5+ T cells by tail vein. The sequencing sample was made of gut tissue. The receptor source for this set is a female BALB/c mouse given C57BL/6 T cells with graft-versus-host disease after an allogeneic hematopoietic cell transplant.

In regard to this clone: Gene names denote mouse genes. Other nucleotide sequences from this sample produce the same CDR3. CDR3 amino acids: CASSPGQYNSPLYF. The sequenced part of the CDR3 DNA is TGTGCCAGCAGTCCGGGACAATATAATTCGCCCCTCTAC. The gene calls are TRBV26 and TRBJ1-6; tentatively, D is TRBD1 (6 bases). The read halts 1 residue ahead of the CDR3 end, with the missing end drawn from the germline J gene. TRBJ1-6 is given ORF status, its function remaining uncertain. This CDR3 is built from 14 residues. V shed 4 bases and J shed 4 bases, with 8 bases lying between them. Germline CDR1 and CDR2: KGHPV and FQNQEV (reference sequence).

This clone qualifies as medium-sized (0.01 to 0.1%). The listed genes are named as in mouse. Sequencing ends 1 residue short of the CDR3 end; the germline J gene provides the rest. The rearrangement joins TRBV16 to TRBJ2-3; TRBD2 matches 7 bases. This CDR3 spans 13 amino acids. Germline CDR1 reads SGHSA; CDR2 reads FRNQAP. The V segment lost 1 base and the J segment 6 bases; nucleotides outside the gene matches: 1. Partial CDR3 DNA: TGTGCAAGCAGCTTAGTTGGGGGGGAAACGCTGTAT. It encodes CASSLVGGETLY. The complete CDR3 sequence is CASSLVGGETLYF.

Of note for this clone: The genes are named according to mouse. The read terminates 1 residue before the CDR3 end, so the remaining end is supplied by the germline J gene. J is TRBJ2-5 and V is TRBV19; 7 nucleotides agree with TRBD2. V was pared by 4 bases and J by 0 bases, with 5 bases of the junction left unmatched. The CDR3 consists of 15 residues. Germline V gene sequence: CDR1 FNHDT, CDR2 SITEND (reference sequence). The CDR3 bases that were read are TGTGCCAGCAGTCCACTGGGGTTTAACCAAGACACCCAGTAC. This encodes CASSPLGFNQDTQY. The CDR3, in full, reads CASSPLGFNQDTQYF. The whole variable domain, filled in from reference TRBV19 and TRBJ2-5, reads GGIITQTPKFLIGQEGQKLTLKCQQNFNHDTMYWYRQDSGKGLRLIYYSITENDLQKGDLSEGYDASREKKSSFSLTVTSAQKNEMAVFLCASSPLGFNQDTQYFGPGTRLLVL.

This clone was counted only a few times. Gene and germline names: mouse. The CDR3 DNA, read in part, is TGTGCCAGCAGTACCGGGGCAAACACCGGGCAGCTCTAC. It translates to CASSTGANTGQLY. The complete CDR3 reads CASSTGANTGQLYF. This chain joins TRBV26 and TRBJ2-2, with D unresolved. The DNA ends 1 residue before the CDR3 does, and the rest of the CDR3 is filled in from the germline J gene. Trimming removed 5 bases at V and 0 bases at J, with 7 bases between. CDR3 length equals 14 residues. Germline assignment: CDR1 KGHPV and CDR2 FQNQEV (reference sequence).

In the case of this clone: Germline and genes here are mouse. The CDR3 is cut off 1 residue early in the read; its end comes from the germline J gene. The chain employs TRBV26 and TRBJ2-3; D not certain. The length of the CDR3 is 13 residues. CDR1 and CDR2 (germline): KGHPV, FQNQEV (reference sequence). With 6 bases removed from V and 0 bases from J, the gap between germline ends came to 7 bases. The sequenced CDR3 bases are TGTGCCAGCAGCCCCGACAGTGCAGAAACGCTGTAT. Its translation: CASSPDSAETLY. The entire CDR3 is CASSPDSAETLYF.

In regard to this clone: Genes and germline come from the mouse. The read ends 1 residue shy of where the CDR3 ends; the end is completed using the germline J gene. The chain couples TRBV26 to TRBJ2-5; either TRBD1 or TRBD2 may fit D (5 bases each). CDR3 size: 11 residues. Trimming shortened V by 6 bases and J by 5 bases, and 6 bases separated the two germline ends. Germline V gene data show CDR1 as KGHPV and CDR2 as FQNQEV (reference sequence). Incomplete CDR3 DNA: TGTGCCAGCAGGGGACGAGACACCCAGTAC. It yields the protein CASRGRDTQY. The whole CDR3 region reads CASRGRDTQYF.

This clone occurred a few times. Gene labels here are mouse ones. Read data end 1 residue before the CDR3 end; the end is taken from the germline J gene. The chain employs TRBV1 and TRBJ2-7; D uncertain. Germline values: CDR1 NSQYPW, CDR2 LRSPGD (reference sequence). Trimming stripped 1 base from V and 4 bases from J, with 5 bases between. This CDR3 is built from 12 residues. CDR3 amino acids: CTCSAARYEQYF. Incomplete CDR3 DNA: TGCACCTGCAGTGCAGCCAGATATGAACAGTAC.

Worth noting for this clone: Mouse gene names and germline throughout. The read finishes 1 residue shy of the CDR3 end, and the germline J gene is used to complete it. The chain links TRBV3 to TRBJ2-1; 7 bases are shared with TRBD2. With V trimmed by 5 bases and J by 1 base, 2 bases remained unmatched. The CDR3 is 14 amino acids. Germline V CDR1 and CDR2: SNHLY, FYNGKV (reference sequence). Incomplete CDR3 DNA: TGTGCCAGCAGCAAGACTGGGAACTATGCTGAGCAGTTC. Translation gives CASSKTGNYAEQF. Given in full, the CDR3 is CASSKTGNYAEQFF.

There are a few counts of this clone. Mouse germline and gene names are used. The read stops 1 residue short of the end of the CDR3; the missing end is completed from the germline J gene. The chain uses TRBV13-1 and TRBJ2-7; 8 bases map to TRBD2. The V and J ends lost 2 bases and 4 bases, in that order; junction bases with no gene match: 5. This CDR3 is built from 14 residues. Germline CDR1 reads NSHNY; CDR2 reads SYGAGN. CDR3 sequence reads: CASSEGGGVYEQYF. The DNA read from the CDR3 is TGTGCCAGCAGTGAGGGTGGGGGGGTTTATGAACAGTAC.

This clone was counted a few times. Gene names are mouse gene names. From the germline J gene comes the end of the CDR3, since the read stops 1 residue before it. The chain links TRBV3 to TRBJ2-3; the match to TRBD2 covers 9 bases. Germline assignment: CDR1 SNHLY and CDR2 FYNGKV (reference sequence). V dropped 5 bases and J dropped 3; count of bases not matched to a gene: 9. There are 16 residues in the CDR3. This chain's CDR3 is CASSPYWGVGAETLYF. The sequenced CDR3 bases are TGTGCCAGCAGCCCTTACTGGGGGGTCGGGGCAGAAACGCTGTAT. Complete variable domain (other parts from reference TRBV3 and TRBJ2-3): GPKVLQIPSHQIIDMGQMVTLNCDPVSNHLYFYWYKQILGQQMEFLVNFYNGKVMEKSKLFKDQFSVERPDGSYFTLKIQPTALEDSAVYFCASSPYWGVGAETLYFGSGTRLTVL.

Concerning this clone: Mouse germline and gene names are used. The CDR3 end is not reached by the read, which stops 1 residue before it; the germline J gene fills it in. The V call is TRBV16, the J call TRBJ2-2; D call uncertain. V lost 1 base and J lost 3, with 9 bases in between. Germline V gives CDR1 SGHSA, CDR2 FRNQAP. CDR3 length: 15 amino acids. CDR3 residues: CASSLVGSDTGQLYF. The CDR3 DNA, read in part, is TGTGCAAGCAGCTTAGTAGGGTCGGACACCGGGCAGCTCTAC.

A note on this clone: Genes and germline come from the mouse. The sequence runs out 1 residue before the end of the CDR3; the remainder is reconstructed from the germline J gene. This chain connects TRBV13-3 to TRBJ2-4; 7 bases are a match to TRBD1. V shed 1 base and J 5 bases; nucleotides not matched to a gene: 1. The germline V gene has CDR1 NNHDY and CDR2 SYVADS. This CDR3 comprises 13 residues. The CDR3 bases that were read are TGTGCCAGCAGTGATTGGGACAGAAACACCTTGTAC. It is translated as CASSDWDRNTLY. From start to end, the CDR3 is CASSDWDRNTLYF.